The rows below give T cell receptor beta chains drawn from one sample of a study of shared clonotypes between healthy human individuals. The protocol was immunoSEQ multiplex PCR, while the TCRdb copy is restricted to in-frame clones and leaves out a portion. The top ten hold 0.4% to 0.45% of the sample, which has roughly 1.5 million clones, 98% seen once. Sequencing was performed on naive CD4+ T cells sorted from blood. Source of these receptors: a man aged 25 to 45 in good health. The CDR3 runs from the conserved cysteine through the conserved F or W. A D gene is named only where the DNA matches it firmly.

>TRBJ1-2|TRBV19|TRBD1|14
CASSMGTGNYGYTF
>TRBJ2-3|TRBV5-1|-|15
CASSLVVAGTDTQYF
>TRBJ2-7|TRBV6-5|-|14
CASSWTLLRGEQYF
>TRBJ1-1|TRBV7-9|-|14
CASSLGVGNTEAFF
>TRBJ1-1|TRBV2|-|12
CASLTGLRIAFF
>TRBJ2-5|TRBV5-1|-|13
CASSLDNSETQYF
>TRBJ1-2|TRBV7-2|-|13
CATSFEGLYGYTF
>TRBJ2-7|TRBV7-9|TRBD1|16
CASSLIRAGGSYEQYF
>TRBJ2-1|TRBV7-3|TRBD2|14
CASGTSGRFGEQFF
>TRBJ1-1|TRBV11-2|-|13
CASNDPVGTEAFF
>TRBJ1-2|TRBV19|TRBD1|14
CASTQDRYIRGYTF
>TRBJ2-7|TRBV5-4|-|14
CASSLFGSGYEQYF
>TRBJ2-7|TRBV5-5|TRBD2|16
CASSLVQGTSHREQYF
>TRBJ2-7|TRBV12-1|-|12
CASSVRSYEQYF
>TRBJ2-7|TRBV5-1|-|12
CASSSGVGEQYF
>TRBJ2-1|TRBV5-4|-|15
CASSSFSVTYNEQFF
>TRBJ2-7|TRBV7-6|TRBD2|14
CASSRIGLDYEQYF
>TRBJ1-4|TRBV4-1|-|15
CASSQEGVSAEKLFF
>TRBJ2-5|TRBV5-1|-|16
CASSLGTAGRDETQYF
>TRBJ2-7|TRBV28|-|13
CASTNGGKDEQYF
>TRBJ2-2|TRBV9|TRBD2|16
CASSATSGRVAGELFF
>TRBJ2-7|TRBV30|TRBD2|15
CAWSVRSSGSYEQYF
>TRBJ2-3|TRBV9|TRBD1|20
CASSVATRRSNQGGTDTQYF
>TRBJ2-1|TRBV5-1|TRBD2|17
CASSLVGLAGAFNEQFF
>TRBJ1-4|TRBV11-2|-|13
CASSAGPNEKLFF
>TRBJ2-7|TRBV4-1|TRBD1|15
CASSQPTGGKYEQYF
>TRBJ2-2|TRBV5-1|-|15
CASSLQGSNTGELFF
>TRBJ2-5|TRBV7-2|-|14
CASSLQGGQETQYF
>TRBJ2-7|TRBV6-5|-|14
CASSYLGSHYEQYF
>TRBJ2-5|TRBV19|TRBD2|15
CASSPLAGVQETQYF
>TRBJ2-5|TRBV7-2|-|13
CASTPEGWETQYF
>TRBJ2-6|TRBV5-1|-|15
CASSQGGAGANVLTF
>TRBJ1-2|TRBV7-3|TRBD1|12
CASSSDRGGYTF
>TRBJ2-1|TRBV5-1|TRBD2|16
CASSLRTSGTGYEQFF
>TRBJ1-3|TRBV18|-|11
CASSPGRELYF
>TRBJ1-2|TRBV18|TRBD1|18
CASSEPGTGAHYNYGYTF
>TRBJ1-5|TRBV5-8|-|15
CASSGRVGGNQPQHF
>TRBJ2-3|TRBV25-1|-|15
CASSEFRQGTDTQYF
>TRBJ2-7|TRBV28|TRBD2|13
CASSMTGGYEQYF
>TRBJ1-2|TRBV5-1|-|16
CASSSVAGGWGYGYTF
>TRBJ1-5|TRBV2|-|17
CASSGSLADYSNQPQHF
>TRBJ2-3|TRBV11-2|TRBD1|12
CASSEQGDTQYF
>TRBJ2-7|TRBV5-4|-|12
CASSSRGDEQYF
>TRBJ2-1|TRBV7-8|-|16
CASSFPRAGSYNEQFF
>TRBJ2-5|TRBV5-5|TRBD1|17
CASSLMGQPTSQETQYF
>TRBJ2-3|TRBV25-1|-|15
CASSEWVSNTDTQYF
>TRBJ1-1|TRBV27|-|21
CASSPTFRGWSRAPMNTEAFF
>TRBJ2-3|TRBV7-6|-|12
CASSFYRDTQYF